This T cell receptor beta chain was captured by sequencing in a study of cytomegalovirus exposure and HLA in healthy donors. Regarding donors, all were healthy bone marrow donors. PCR used 60 Vbeta primers and 13 Jbeta primers. Profiling relied on immunoSEQ multiplex PCR, and the TCRdb table lists in-frame clones only, not all of them. The table records 150,000 to 200,000 clones, over 75% of them present only once. J lost 5 bases, V lost 4 bases, and 5 bases had no gene match. Germline CDR1 is LNHDA and CDR2 is SQIVND (reference sequence). This CDR3 is built from 15 residues. General study findings and limits: Specificity of three CMV-associated chains for CMV antigens was verified in vitro. Most TCR sequences showed up rarely, but some public TCRs showed up in many donors. Investigators reported approximately 150 TCR beta chains as tied to cytomegalovirus.

This clone was observed a handful of times. Antigen: not known. The chain uses TRBV19 and TRBJ2-1; TRBD2 matches at 10 bases. The sequence came from a man aged 40-49 years in good health and CMV-seropositive. Sequencing used PBMCs. The CDR3 DNA reads TGTGCCAGTAGTAGGACTAGCGGTGTGAACAATGAGCAGTTCTTC. Amino acid sequence: CASSRTSGVNNEQFF.